This T cell receptor beta chain was retrieved from a study of blood T cells in healthy people across ages. Study context: Template switching captured about one barcoded beta molecule per two T cells.

Through a sample-barcoded 5' primer and a J-beta primer mix, a second PCR was run for roughly 6 to 12 cycles. MiXCR, run by TCRdb on the 5' RACE reads, gives a single entry per CDR3 protein. This sample has approximately 1.5 million distinct CDR3 sequences, with roughly 32% found just once. Findings and caveats of the study: Donor CMV status was unknown, possibly confounding expanded clonotype changes.

Every sample had a minimum of 6.5 million PBMCs isolated. Total RNA, at least 6 micrograms per sample, was extracted from PBMCs. As to this clonotype: Antigen unknown.

The TCR sequence derives from a woman under 40 in good health. Specimen: blood.

CDR3 sequence (DNA): TGCGCCAGCAGCCAATCGGGACAGGGGGCGCGGGGCTACACCTTC. This codes for CASSQSGQGARGYTF. The chain has TRBV4-1 and TRBJ1-2; 12 bases are shared with TRBD1. Trimming removed 2 bases from V and 8 bases from J; junction bases left unmatched: 6. Germline V gives CDR1 MGHRA, CDR2 YSYEKL. The CDR3 is 15 amino acids.